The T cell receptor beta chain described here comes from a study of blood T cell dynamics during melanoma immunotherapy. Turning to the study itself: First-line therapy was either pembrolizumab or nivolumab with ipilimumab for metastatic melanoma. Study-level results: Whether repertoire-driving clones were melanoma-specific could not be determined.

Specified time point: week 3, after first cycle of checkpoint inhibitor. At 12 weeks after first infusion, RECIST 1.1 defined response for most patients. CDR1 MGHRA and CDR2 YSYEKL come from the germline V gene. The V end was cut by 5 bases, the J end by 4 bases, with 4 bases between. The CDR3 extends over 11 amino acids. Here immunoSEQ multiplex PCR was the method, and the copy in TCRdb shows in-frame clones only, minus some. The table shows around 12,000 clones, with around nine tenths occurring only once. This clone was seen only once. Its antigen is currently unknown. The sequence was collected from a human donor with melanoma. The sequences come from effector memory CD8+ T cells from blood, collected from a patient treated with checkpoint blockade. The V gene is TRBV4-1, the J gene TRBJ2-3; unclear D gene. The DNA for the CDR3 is TGCGCCAGCAGCGGGGCAGATACGCAGTATTTT. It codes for CASSGADTQYF.